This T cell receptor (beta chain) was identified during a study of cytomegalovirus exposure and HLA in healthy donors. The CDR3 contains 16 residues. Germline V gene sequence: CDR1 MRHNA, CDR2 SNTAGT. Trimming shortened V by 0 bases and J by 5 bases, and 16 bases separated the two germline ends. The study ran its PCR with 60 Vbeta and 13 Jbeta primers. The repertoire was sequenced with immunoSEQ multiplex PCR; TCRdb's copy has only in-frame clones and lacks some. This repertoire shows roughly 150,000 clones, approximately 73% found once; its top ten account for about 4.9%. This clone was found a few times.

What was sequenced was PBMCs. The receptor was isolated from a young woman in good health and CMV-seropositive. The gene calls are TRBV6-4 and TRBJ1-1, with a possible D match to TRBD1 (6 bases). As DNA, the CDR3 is TGTGCCAGCAGTGACTCGGAGTACACAGGGATAACTGAAGCTTTCTTT. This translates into CASSDSEYTGITEAFF.